A single sample gave rise to the 16 T cell receptor beta chains below, sequenced in a study of blood T cell repertoires in COVID-19. This table comes from immunoSEQ multiplex PCR, and its TCRdb copy is limited to in-frame clones, with some not included. The table shows 100,000 to 150,000 clones, with under 90% occurring only once. Sequencing was done on a sample of peripheral blood. The receptors shown here come from a woman aged 60-75 years with acute or convalescent COVID-19.

This chain uses TRBV6-6 with TRBJ1-3, with D maybe TRBD1 (5 bases). This CDR3 comprises 14 residues. The V and J ends lost 4 bases and 2 bases respectively, with 9 bases between them. Germline CDR1 MNHNY, CDR2 SVGAGI (reference sequence). CDR3 nucleotides: TGTGCCAGCAGTTCTTCAGGGACTGGAAACACCATATATTTT. The encoded protein is CASSSSGTGNTIYF.

The chain couples TRBV7-9 to TRBJ1-2; D might be TRBD1 (6 bases). Trimming shortened V by 3 bases and J by 6 bases, and 14 bases separated the two germline ends. This CDR3 region has 14 residues. Looked up from germline, CDR1 is SEHNR and CDR2 is FQNEAQ (reference sequence). For the CDR3, the DNA is TGTGCCAGCAGCTTGGCAGGGGAACGCCATGGCTACACCTTC. It codes for CASSLAGERHGYTF.

This sequence joins TRBV9 and TRBJ2-5, with 9 nucleotides matching TRBD2. The trim removed 4 bases at V and 2 bases at J, leaving 9 bases unmatched. There are 16 residues in the CDR3. Germline V gene data show CDR1 as SGDLS and CDR2 as YYNGEE. This chain's CDR3 is CASSIPVAGAQETQYF. Here the CDR3 DNA reads TGTGCCAGCAGCATCCCTGTAGCGGGAGCACAAGAGACCCAGTACTTC.

This clone was found once. The J gene is TRBJ1-5, the V gene TRBV4-1, with D tentatively TRBD1 (5 bases). Germline loops: CDR1 MGHRA, CDR2 YSYEKL. The CDR3 is made up of 15 amino acids. Trimming took 4 bases from V and 2 from J, leaving 12 bases between them. The CDR3 bases are TGCGCCAGCAGCCCGTCAGGGTACGGCAATCAGCCCCAGCATTTT. Translated, it gives CASSPSGYGNQPQHF.

The chain links TRBV6-5 to TRBJ1-1; D is unresolved. The V end was cut by 6 bases, the J end by 8 bases, with 16 bases between. CDR3 length: 13 amino acids. Germline-derived CDR1 and CDR2 are MNHEY and SVGAGI. The CDR3 protein is CASRLLSGPEAFF. The CDR3 DNA reads TGTGCCAGCAGGCTTCTCTCTGGGCCCGAAGCTTTCTTT.

The rearrangement uses TRBV5-1 and TRBJ1-2, with a weak D call TRBD1 (6 bases). The germline gives CDR1 SGHRS, CDR2 YFSETQ. CDR3 length: 16 amino acids. V lost 4 bases and J 4 bases, leaving 20 bases between the germline ends. The DNA for the CDR3 is TGCGCCAGCAGCCCCGCCCCGGGACACGCTTCCTATGGCTACACCTTC. Translated, it gives CASSPAPGHASYGYTF. The whole variable domain, remainder taken from reference TRBV5-1 and TRBJ1-2, is KAGVTQTPRYLIKTRGQQVTLSCSPISGHRSVSWYQQTPGQGLQFLFEYFSETQRNKGNFPGRFSGRQFSNSRSEMNVSTLELGDSALYLCASSPAPGHASYGYTFGSGTRLTVV.

The CDR3, as DNA: TGTGCCATCAGGGATGGACAGGGGGTGCAAGCTTTCTTT. This translates into CAIRDGQGVQAFF. The V and J genes are TRBV10-3 and TRBJ1-1; 10 nucleotides match TRBD1. The CDR3 consists of 13 residues. The ends lost 6 bases at V and 9 bases at J; junction bases unmatched: 7. Germline V lookup: CDR1 ENHRY, CDR2 SYGVKD.

The chain couples TRBV2 to TRBJ1-6; D is unresolved. The V end lost 8 bases, the J end lost 5 bases, and 7 bases lay between the germline ends. The CDR3 has 12 residues. Germline-derived CDR1 and CDR2 are SNHLY and FYNNEI. The CDR3 here is CASGRDNSPLHF. The CDR3 DNA sequence: TGTGCCAGCGGGCGGGATAATTCACCCCTCCACTTT.

This clone has just a few counts. V and J are TRBV12-3 or TRBV12-4 and TRBJ1-1, with 7 bases that match TRBD1. The CDR3 spans 11 residues. V shed 11 bases and J 7 bases; nucleotides not matched to a gene: 7. The CDR3 reads CAARDRDEAFF. Written as DNA, the CDR3 is TGTGCCGCTAGAGACAGGGATGAAGCTTTCTTT.

The count of this clone is one. The chain carries TRBV7-9 and TRBJ1-5; perhaps TRBD1 as D (6 bases). This CDR3 has 15 residues. V was trimmed by 5 bases and J by 2 bases, leaving 13 bases between them. Germline assignment: CDR1 SEHNR and CDR2 FQNEAQ (reference sequence). The CDR3 coding sequence is TGTGCCAGCAGCGGGGGGGCCGGAGGCAATCAGCCCCAGCATTTT. As protein: CASSGGAGGNQPQHF. Full variable domain (missing parts from reference TRBV7-9 and TRBJ1-5): DTGVSQNPRHKITKRGQNVTFRCDPISEHNRLYWYRQTLGQGPEFLTYFQNEAQLEKSRLLSDRFSAERPKGSFSTLEIQRTEQGDSAMYLCASSGGAGGNQPQHFGDGTRLSIL.

J is TRBJ1-1 and V is TRBV21-1. TRBV21-1 is classified as a pseudogene. This CDR3 has 15 residues. CDR3 DNA sequence: TGTGCCAGCAGCAATAACTCGGGGGGGGTCACTGAAGCTTTCTTT. Translated, it gives CASSNNSGGVTEAFF.

This chain links TRBV7-9 with TRBJ1-2, with D perhaps TRBD1 (6 bases). In germline, CDR1 is SEHNR, CDR2 FQNEAQ (reference sequence). The CDR3 length is 13 residues. Trimming stripped 2 bases from V and 8 bases from J, with 12 bases between. The CDR3 bases are TGTGCCAGCAGCTTAATGGTAGGGGGAGGCTACACCTTC. It is translated as CASSLMVGGGYTF.

In DNA, the CDR3 is TGTGCCAGCAGCCCCTTCAAAGCGAGGACAGGGGCAGAAAAACTGTTTTTT. Residues: CASSPFKARTGAEKLFF. The genes are TRBV7-9 and TRBJ1-4; 9 nucleotides agree with TRBD1. The ends lost 5 bases at V and 8 bases at J; junction bases unmatched: 15. CDR1 SEHNR and CDR2 FQNEAQ come from the germline V gene (reference sequence). The CDR3 sequence is 17 residues long.

This chain joins TRBV6-1 and TRBJ1-2; TRBD1 aligns across 8 bases. This CDR3 spans 17 amino acids. Germline V gives CDR1 MNHNS, CDR2 SASEGT. V shed 0 bases, J shed 4 bases, and the junction held 10 bases outside the gene matches. CDR3 nucleotide sequence: TGTGCCAGCAGTGAAGCATTGGGGCTTGGACAGGGCTATGGCTACACCTTC. This encodes CASSEALGLGQGYGYTF.

The rearrangement joins TRBV9 to TRBJ2-7, with D possibly being TRBD1 (5 bases). The CDR3 contains 16 residues. Germline CDR1 is SGDLS and CDR2 is YYNGEE. Trimming cost V 3 bases and J 2 bases, with 18 bases left between them. The chain's CDR3 is CASSEGPATHPYEQYF. In DNA, the CDR3 is TGTGCCAGCAGCGAGGGGCCCGCAACTCATCCCTACGAGCAGTACTTC. Full variable domain (rest looked up from reference TRBV9 and TRBJ2-7): DSGVTQTPKHLITATGQRVTLRCSPRSGDLSVYWYQQSLDQGLQFLIQYYNGEERAKGNILERFSAQQFPDLHSELNLSSLELGDSALYFCASSEGPATHPYEQYFGPGTRLTVT.

The gene calls are TRBV7-7 and TRBJ2-2; 10 bases align to TRBD2. Trimming at V came to 2 bases and at J to 4 bases, leaving 4 bases not matched to a gene. The germline V gene encodes CDR1 SSHAT and CDR2 FNYEAQ (reference sequence). The CDR3 contains 16 residues. The DNA for the CDR3 is TGTGCCAGCAGCTTAAGAGCGGGGGGGCTCACCGGGGAGCTGTTTTTT. Its protein product is CASSLRAGGLTGELFF.